The 26 T cell receptor beta chains below all came from one sample that was sequenced in a study of CD8+ T cells in alopecia areata. After isolation, RNA underwent reverse transcription to generate cDNA as the sequencing template. Using immunoSEQ multiplex PCR, the repertoire was profiled, and TCRdb retains in-frame clones only, with some absent. Found here are 90,000 to 130,000 clones, no singletons; the ten largest cover around a fifth. The sequencing input was lesional skin. All receptors come from a C3H/HeJ mouse with alopecia areata. The strain bears MHC haplotype H2-k.

This clone came up many times. Each gene name is a mouse one. The read ends 4 residues before the CDR3 terminus; that terminus is restored from the germline J gene. The chain couples TRBV13-3 to TRBJ2-1, with 14 bases lining up with TRBD2. Germline V gives CDR1 NNHDY, CDR2 SYVADS. V shed 2 bases and J 5 bases; nucleotides not matched to a gene: 3. The CDR3 length is 16 residues. CDR3 region: CASSEGDWGGDAEQFF. The DNA read from the CDR3 is TGTGCCAGCAGTGAAGGGGACTGGGGGGGCGATGCT.

Notes on this clone: At residue 13, the translated DNA and the protein in TCRdb do not agree; the protein given here is derived from the DNA. Genes and germline are mouse. The read is 3 residues too short to cover the CDR3 end, so that end is filled in from the germline J gene. The chain has TRBV1 and TRBJ1-3; 11 nucleotides align to TRBD1. Germline V gene data show CDR1 as NSQYPW and CDR2 as LRSPGD (reference sequence). This CDR3 comprises 16 residues. The J segment lost 6 bases and the V segment lost 1 base, leaving 5 bases of the junction unmatched. The CDR3 sequence is CTCSAVRDRGENTLYF. The CDR3 bases that were read are TGCACCTGCAGTGCAGTCCGGGACAGGGGGGAAAATACG.

This clone was observed a handful of times. All gene names here are mouse names. The sequence runs out 4 residues before the end of the CDR3; the remainder is reconstructed from the germline J gene. This rearrangement joins TRBV13-3 to TRBJ1-1, with 8 bases aligning to TRBD1. The CDR3 is 16 residues long. Germline V CDR1 and CDR2: NNHDY, SYVADS. Trimming took 5 bases from V and 3 from J; bases not matched to a gene: 12. This chain's CDR3 is CASSPPRTGRDTEVFF. The sequenced CDR3 bases are TGTGCCAGCAGCCCCCCCAGGACAGGGCGGGACACA.

Note on this clone: At residue 12, the TCRdb amino acid sequence and the translated nucleotide sequence differ, so the protein here is the DNA translation. Any gene name here is a mouse gene name. The CDR3 end falls 3 residues outside the read, so it is completed with the germline J gene. The chain is built from TRBV19 and TRBJ1-6; weak D call: TRBD1 (5 bases). TRBJ1-6 is marked as an open reading frame, function uncertain. Germline values: CDR1 FNHDT, CDR2 SITEND (reference sequence). V dropped 0 bases and J dropped 8 bases, with 12 bases sitting between them. The CDR3 is 15 residues long. The CDR3 spells CASSIEAGGDSPLYF. The sequenced part of the CDR3 DNA is TGTGCCAGCAGTATAGAGGCAGGAGGGGATTCGCCC.

Of note for this clone: Gene names refer to mouse genes. The chain's CDR3 is CASSIAHRRYEQYF. CDR3 DNA, as far as it was read: TGTGCCAGCAGTATAGCACACAGACGGTAT. This chain uses TRBV19 with TRBJ2-7, with no clear D. The read halts 4 residues ahead of the CDR3 end, with the missing end drawn from the germline J gene. The CDR3 is 14 residues long. The V gene's germline CDR1 is FNHDT and CDR2 SITEND (reference sequence).

This clone was counted between two and nine times. Gene labels here are mouse ones. Sequencing ends 4 residues short of the CDR3 end; the germline J gene provides the rest. The chain is built from TRBV13-3 and TRBJ2-7; D may be TRBD1 (5 bases). The ends were cut back, 5 bases at V and 0 bases at J, with 9 bases in the middle. CDR3 length equals 13 residues. Germline V gene lookup returns CDR1 NNHDY and CDR2 SYVADS. The DNA read from the CDR3 is TGTGCCAGCAGGTCGACAGACTCCTAT. Translating it yields CASRSTDSY. The full CDR3 reads CASRSTDSYEQYF.

This clone was detected a few times. Gene and germline names: mouse. The sequenced fragment ends 4 residues before the CDR3 boundary, so the rest is inferred from the germline J gene. The chain carries TRBV1 and TRBJ2-3; 8 bases match TRBD1. CDR3 size: 16 residues. After removal of 4 bases from V and 1 base from J, the junction contained 7 bases not matched to a gene. The V gene's germline CDR1 is NSQYPW and CDR2 LRSPGD (reference sequence). Partial CDR3 DNA: TGCACCTGCAGTGGCAGGGGGCATTTGGGTGCAGAA. Encoded protein: CTCSGRGHLGAE. The whole CDR3 protein reads CTCSGRGHLGAETLYF. Based on the CDR3 plus reference TRBV1 and TRBJ2-3, the full variable domain is VTLLEQNPRWRLVPRGQAVNLRCILKNSQYPWMSWYQQDLQKQLQWLFTLRSPGDKEVKSLPGADYLATRVTDTELRLQVANMSQGRTLYCTCSGRGHLGAETLYFGSGTRLTVL.

About this clone: Any gene name here is a mouse gene name. The read stops 4 residues short of the end of the CDR3; the missing end is completed from the germline J gene. This chain uses TRBV13-3 with TRBJ2-7; D gene ambiguous. The CDR3 has 13 amino acids. CDR1 is NNHDY, CDR2 SYVADS, per germline. This chain's CDR3 is CASSDQVPYEQYF. CDR3 bases read: TGTGCCAGCAGTGACCAGGTTCCTTAT.

This clone appeared a few times. Gene names refer to mouse genes. The CDR3 extends 4 residues past the end of the read, so its final part is completed from the germline J gene. V gene TRBV13-3 combines with J gene TRBJ2-2; D possibly corresponds to TRBD1 (6 bases). Trimming removed 4 bases from V and 1 base from J, with 17 bases in between. The CDR3 sequence is 17 residues long. Per germline, CDR1 NNHDY and CDR2 SYVADS. The covered CDR3 bases are TGTGCCAGCAGTCCTTTCTCCGGGACAAAAAACACCGGG. It codes for CASSPFSGTKNTG. In full, the CDR3 reads CASSPFSGTKNTGQLYF. The full variable domain, completed using reference TRBV13-3 and TRBJ2-2, is EAAVTQSPRSKVAVTGGKVTLSCHQTNNHDYMYWYRQDTGHGLRLIHYSYVADSTEKGDIPDGYKASRPSQENFSLILELASLSQTAVYFCASSPFSGTKNTGQLYFGEGSKLTVL.

In its sample, this clone was seen many times. Gene names are mouse gene names. The DNA ends 4 residues before the CDR3 does, and the rest of the CDR3 is filled in from the germline J gene. Within the sample, other DNA sequences also encode this same CDR3. This chain uses TRBV13-3 with TRBJ2-7, with 9 bases identical to TRBD2. The CDR3 totals 12 residues. Germline CDR1 reads NNHDY; CDR2 reads SYVADS. The CDR3 bases that were read are TGTGCCAGCTTGGGGGGGCCTTAT. Its protein is CASLGGPY. The whole CDR3 sequence reads CASLGGPYEQYF.

This clone was seen ten or more times. Gene names are the mouse ones. The read falls 4 residues short of the CDR3 end, and the missing part is taken from the germline J gene. The chain links TRBV13-3 to TRBJ2-1; 13 nucleotides agree with TRBD2. J gave up 3 bases and V 2 bases, and 5 bases lay outside the gene matches. This CDR3 is built from 17 residues. Per germline, CDR1 NNHDY and CDR2 SYVADS. The CDR3 DNA, read in part, is TGTGCCAGCAGTGAGAGGACTGGGGGGGCGCGCTATGCT. Translated: CASSERTGGARYA. The full CDR3 protein reads CASSERTGGARYAEQFF.

This clone was counted at least ten times. The gene names here belong to mouse. The read gets to within 4 residues of the CDR3 end, and the germline J gene fills in the rest. V gene TRBV13-3 combines with J gene TRBJ2-2, with TRBD1 as a possible D gene (6 bases). Germline V gene data show CDR1 as NNHDY and CDR2 as SYVADS. The CDR3 consists of 14 residues. The sequenced part of the CDR3 DNA is TGTGCCAGCAGTGATGCAGGGGTGGTCGGG. Its translation: CASSDAGVVG. The complete CDR3 reads CASSDAGVVGQLYF.

In its sample, this clone was seen a few times. Genes and germline are mouse. The read gets to within 4 residues of the CDR3 end, and the germline J gene fills in the rest. This chain connects TRBV12-1 to TRBJ2-1; tentative D call: TRBD1 (6 bases). The germline CDR1 and CDR2 sequences are SGHSN and HYEKVE. V was cut by 4 bases and J by 3 bases, with 9 bases left in between. This CDR3 comprises 13 residues. The CDR3 is CASSSTGYAEQFF. CDR3 DNA (partial): TGTGCCAGCTCGTCGACAGGCTATGCT.

Only a few counts were recorded for this clone. Gene names refer to mouse genes. The sequenced fragment ends 4 residues before the CDR3 boundary, so the rest is inferred from the germline J gene. The chain carries TRBV19 and TRBJ2-1, with 8 bases aligning to TRBD1. Germline V gives CDR1 FNHDT, CDR2 SITEND (reference sequence). This CDR3 has 15 amino acids. V gave up 2 bases and J gave up 5 bases; unmatched junction bases: 6. The CDR3 sequence: CASSITPTGDAEQFF. CDR3 DNA, as far as it was read: TGTGCCAGCAGTATTACCCCGACAGGGGATGCT.

Turning to this clone: All gene names here are mouse names. With the read ending 4 residues before the CDR3 end, the germline J gene is used to fill in that end. V is TRBV13-2 and J is TRBJ2-1; the match to TRBD1 covers 10 bases. CDR3 length: 15 amino acids. J was trimmed by 3 bases and V by 5 bases; bases with no gene match: 5. Germline values: CDR1 NNHNN, CDR2 SYGAGS (reference sequence). The part of the CDR3 DNA that was read is TGTGCCAGCGGGGGAGGGACAGGGGTCTATGCT. This sequence encodes CASGGGTGVYA. The CDR3 reads in full as CASGGGTGVYAEQFF.

This clone was counted many times. The protein listed by TCRdb differs at residue 10 from the translated DNA, so the DNA translation is shown. Germline and genes here are mouse. The read gets to within 3 residues of the CDR3 end, and the germline J gene fills in the rest. The J gene is TRBJ1-3, the V gene TRBV13-3; D is unresolved. This CDR3 has 13 residues. Germline V gene data show CDR1 as NNHDY and CDR2 as SYVADS. Deletions cut 5 bases from V and 4 bases from J, with 10 bases between. The covered CDR3 bases are TGTGCCAGCAGAGAGTTGGGGGGAAATACG. Translation gives CASRELGGNT. The CDR3 in full is CASRELGGNTLYF. Using reference TRBV13-3 and TRBJ1-3 for the parts outside the CDR3, the full variable domain is EAAVTQSPRSKVAVTGGKVTLSCHQTNNHDYMYWYRQDTGHGLRLIHYSYVADSTEKGDIPDGYKASRPSQENFSLILELASLSQTAVYFCASRELGGNTLYFGEGSRLIVV.

This clone was detected only a few times. These gene names are mouse names. Sequencing ends 4 residues short of the CDR3 end; the germline J gene provides the rest. The chain has TRBV17 and TRBJ1-4, with D perhaps matching TRBD1 (5 bases). The length of the CDR3 is 14 residues. In germline, CDR1 is MNHDT, CDR2 YYDKIL. Trimming removed 0 bases at V and 6 bases at J, with 8 bases between. The CDR3 reads CASSRDQGDERLFF. The DNA read from the CDR3 is TGTGCTAGCAGTAGAGACCAGGGTGACGAA.

This clone was counted a few times. These gene names are mouse names. The read ends 4 residues shy of where the CDR3 ends; the end is completed using the germline J gene. This chain links TRBV17 with TRBJ2-7; 13 positions match TRBD2. Trimming removed 6 bases from V and 2 bases from J; junction bases left unmatched: 4. The CDR3 runs 15 residues. Germline lookup yields CDR1 MNHDT and CDR2 YYDKIL. The CDR3 sequence is CASRAGTGGAYEQYF. CDR3 DNA (partial): TGTGCTAGCAGGGCTGGGACTGGGGGGGCCTAT.

In regard to this clone: Genes and germline come from the mouse. The CDR3 end falls 4 residues outside the read, so it is completed with the germline J gene. The V and J genes are TRBV31 and TRBJ2-5; D unresolved. The V end lost 0 bases, the J end lost 0 bases, and 7 bases lay between the germline ends. This CDR3 spans 14 amino acids. CDR1 GKSSPN and CDR2 SITVG come from the germline V gene. The covered CDR3 bases are TGTGCCTGGAGTCTACCACTTAACCAAGAC. Amino acid sequence: CAWSLPLNQD. From start to end, the CDR3 is CAWSLPLNQDTQYF.

This clone has at least ten counts. Genes and germline come from the mouse. The read finishes 4 residues shy of the CDR3 end, and the germline J gene is used to complete it. J is TRBJ2-1 and V is TRBV13-3; 9 nucleotides align to TRBD1. The CDR3 loop spans 16 amino acids. J lost 3 bases, V lost 1 base, and 5 bases had no gene match. CDR1 and CDR2 (germline): NNHDY, SYVADS. The CDR3: CASSDPGQGPYAEQFF. CDR3 DNA (partial): TGTGCCAGCAGTGATCCGGGACAGGGACCCTATGCT.

Note on this clone: Gene names are the mouse ones. The read ends 4 residues before the CDR3 terminus; that terminus is restored from the germline J gene. The rearrangement joins TRBV13-3 to TRBJ2-1; 10 bases map to TRBD1. CDR3 size: 15 residues. V gave up 5 bases and J gave up 5 bases; unmatched junction bases: 7. CDR1 and CDR2 from the germline V gene are NNHDY and SYVADS. The CDR3 bases that were read are TGTGCCAGCAGAAACCCGGGACAGGGGAATGCT. This codes for CASRNPGQGNA. The CDR3, in full, reads CASRNPGQGNAEQFF.

Turning to this clone: Gene names denote mouse genes. The CDR3 is CASSWDWGDNYAEQFF. The sequenced part of the CDR3 DNA is TGTGCCAGCAGTTGGGACTGGGGGGATAACTATGCT. This rearrangement joins TRBV19 to TRBJ2-1, with 12 bases fitting TRBD2. The read terminates 4 residues ahead of where the CDR3 ends, so the germline J gene completes it. Per the germline V gene, CDR1 is FNHDT and CDR2 is SITEND (reference sequence). After removal of 4 bases from V and 0 bases from J, the junction contained 2 bases not matched to a gene. The CDR3 totals 16 residues.

Comments on this clone: Mouse names are used for the genes. The read ends 4 residues early relative to the CDR3; the germline J gene fills the gap. V and J are TRBV13-1 and TRBJ2-1, with 7 positions matching TRBD2. The CDR3 is 14 residues long. From germline, CDR1 is NSHNY and CDR2 SYGAGN. With 4 bases clipped from V and 4 bases from J, the junction kept 5 bases outside the gene matches. The sequenced part of the CDR3 DNA is TGTGCCAGCAGTACCCGGGGGGGATATGCT. Amino acids: CASSTRGGYA. The whole CDR3 region reads CASSTRGGYAEQFF.

As for this clone: The genes and germline here are from mouse. The read falls 4 residues short of the CDR3 end, and the missing part is taken from the germline J gene. The chain carries TRBV13-3 and TRBJ2-4, with 14 bases identical to TRBD2. The germline gives CDR1 NNHDY, CDR2 SYVADS. Trimming took 4 bases from V and 2 from J; bases not matched to a gene: 3. CDR3 length: 16 residues. The sequenced CDR3 bases are TGTGCCAGCAGTTGGGACTGGGGGGGCGATCAAAAC. It is translated as CASSWDWGGDQN. The complete CDR3 sequence is CASSWDWGGDQNTLYF.

This clone was seen more than once but under ten times. The genes and germline here are from mouse. The read terminates 4 residues ahead of where the CDR3 ends, so the germline J gene completes it. The rearrangement links TRBV19 to TRBJ1-4; the D gene is possibly TRBD1 (5 bases). From germline, CDR1 is FNHDT and CDR2 SITEND (reference sequence). This CDR3 spans 16 amino acids. V shed 2 bases and J shed 4 bases, with 15 bases lying between them. The part of the CDR3 DNA that was read is TGTGCCAGCAGTATTGTGGGGGAGGAAAACAACGAA. It codes for CASSIVGEENNE. From start to end, the CDR3 is CASSIVGEENNERLFF.

A word on this clone: The TCRdb protein fails to match the DNA translation at residue 15; the protein reported here was translated from the DNA. The gene symbols are mouse symbols. The CDR3 end lies 3 residues beyond the end of the read and is filled in from the germline J gene. The rearrangement uses TRBV13-3 and TRBJ1-6, with 12 nucleotides matching TRBD1. TRBJ1-6 has ORF status, its function being uncertain. The CDR3 has 18 residues. The germline V gene encodes CDR1 NNHDY and CDR2 SYVADS. The V gene end was trimmed by 1 base and the J gene end by 7 bases; junction bases not matched to a gene: 9. CDR3 bases read: TGTGCCAGCAGTGATTCGGGACAGGGGGCGGAGGAGAATTCGCCC. Protein sequence: CASSDSGQGAEENSP. The whole CDR3 protein is CASSDSGQGAEENSPLYF.